The entry that follows covers one T cell receptor (beta chain) sequence. These data belong to a study of blood T cell repertoires in COVID-19. Study overall: The United States, Italy and Spain supplied acute and convalescent COVID-19 samples.

Per the original data handling: Reference gene primers were amplified, and this amplification served to estimate nucleated cell counts. The assay was immunoSEQ multiplex PCR, and TCRdb's table has in-frame clones only and misses some. The V and J calls and clone size were taken over from that table, and D and trimming were inferred from the DNA. The sample lists 95,000 to 150,000 clones; 65% to 85% were seen once. CDR1 and CDR2 from the germline V gene are SGDLS and YYNGEE. This CDR3 contains 15 residues. V shed 4 bases and J shed 4 bases, with 16 bases lying between them. This chain connects TRBV9 to TRBJ2-3; D might be TRBD2 (6 bases). The material sequenced was peripheral blood. The TCR originated in an elderly man with active or convalescent COVID-19. CDR3 protein: CASSPLSRGADTQYF. The CDR3 DNA reads as TGTGCCAGCAGCCCCCTCTCGCGGGGCGCAGATACGCAGTATTTT.